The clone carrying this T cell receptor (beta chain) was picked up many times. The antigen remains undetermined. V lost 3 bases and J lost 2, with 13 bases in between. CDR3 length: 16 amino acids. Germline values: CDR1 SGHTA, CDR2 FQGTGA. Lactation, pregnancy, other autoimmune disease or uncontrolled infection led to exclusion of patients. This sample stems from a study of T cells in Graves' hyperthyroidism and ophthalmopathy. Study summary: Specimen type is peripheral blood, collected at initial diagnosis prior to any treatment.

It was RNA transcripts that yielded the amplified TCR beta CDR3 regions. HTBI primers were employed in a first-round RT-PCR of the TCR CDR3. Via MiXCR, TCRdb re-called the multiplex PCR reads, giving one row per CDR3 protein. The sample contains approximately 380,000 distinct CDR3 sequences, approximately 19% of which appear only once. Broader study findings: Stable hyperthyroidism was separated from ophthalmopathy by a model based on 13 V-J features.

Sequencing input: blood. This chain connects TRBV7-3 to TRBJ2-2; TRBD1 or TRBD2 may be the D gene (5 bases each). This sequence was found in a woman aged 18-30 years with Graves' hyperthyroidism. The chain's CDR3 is CASSLFSGSNTGELFF. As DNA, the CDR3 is TGTGCCAGCAGCTTGTTTTCAGGGAGCAACACCGGGGAGCTGTTTTTT.